This T cell receptor (beta chain) emerged from a study of blood T cells in healthy people across ages. Healthy Caucasian individuals from Russia aged about 6 to 95 were enrolled as donors. This clonotype was observed a few times. CDR1 is SEHNR and CDR2 is FQNEAQ in the germline V gene (reference sequence). After removal of 6 bases from V and 4 bases from J, the junction contained 3 bases not matched to a gene. CDR3 size: 13 residues. Through a sample-barcoded 5' primer and a J-beta primer mix, a second PCR was run for roughly 6 to 12 cycles. A minimum of 2.5 million CDR3-containing paired-end reads was obtained for each sample. MiXCR was run by TCRdb on the 5' RACE reads, yielding one entry per CDR3 protein. The table lists around 710,000 distinct CDR3 sequences, around 40% of them singletons.

This receptor was taken from a woman aged 55-75 years in good health. Material for sequencing was blood. The chain is built from TRBV7-9 and TRBJ2-3; the match to TRBD1 covers 8 bases. The CDR3: CASRQGAPDTQYF. In nucleotides, the CDR3 is TGTGCCAGCAGGCAGGGGGCCCCAGATACGCAGTATTTT.